This T cell receptor (beta chain) was recovered during a study of blood T cell repertoires in COVID-19. Study-wide context: Both acute and convalescent COVID-19 samples were obtained from the United States, Italy and Spain. Nucleic acid was either cDNA or gDNA, and it came from T cells, B-cell-depleted T cells, or PBMCs.

Germline V lookup: CDR1 KGHSH, CDR2 LQKENI. This CDR3 has 15 amino acids. Trimming cost V 3 bases and J 1 base, with 10 bases left between them. Seattle enrolled patients during active infection and tracked them longitudinally. Study processing details: Reference gene primers were amplified, and this amplification served to estimate nucleated cell counts. Sequencing used immunoSEQ multiplex PCR; TCRdb keeps in-frame clones, though not all of them. V, J and clone size are taken as reported in that table, and D and trimming were inferred from the DNA itself. In the table there are approximately 170,000 clones, approximately 91% of which are singletons.

The clonotype comes from a young man with COVID-19, enrolled during active disease. Input material: peripheral blood. The chain employs TRBV18 and TRBJ2-1; weak D call: TRBD2 (6 bases). The CDR3 coding sequence is TGTGCCAGCTCACCGAATAGCGGATCCTACAATGAGCAGTTCTTC. It encodes CASSPNSGSYNEQFF.